Included here is one T cell receptor (beta chain) sequence, with context. This clone may be a read error of a much larger clone one base away. Time point meaning: newly diagnosed GD, antithyroid drugs for less than 3 months. From RNA extracted from PBMCs, the TCR library was made. Patients were from an endocrinology department in Xi'an, China. EDTA tubes collected 9 to 9.5 milliliters of peripheral blood. These data originate in a study of regulatory T cells in long-lasting Graves disease. On the study more broadly: Graves' cases, newly diagnosed, had used antithyroid drugs under 3 months.

In building TCR beta libraries, iRepertoire HTBI primers were used together with Arm-PCR of CDR3 regions. TCRdb used MiXCR to reprocess the multiplex PCR reads, holding one entry per CDR3 protein. The table has about 420,000 distinct CDR3 sequences, about a sixth seen once. The sample was also linked to a second study, of T cells in Graves' hyperthyroidism and ophthalmopathy.

Specimen: peripheral blood mononuclear cells (PBMCs), collected at new diagnosis, from a patient treated with antithyroid drugs. The TCR sequence derives from a woman aged 18 to 35 with Graves disease.

CDR3 in amino acids: CVSRRPPTGELFF. CDR3 DNA: TGTGTCAGCAGAAGACCCCCAACCGGGGAGCTGTTTTTT. The rearrangement joins TRBV3-1 to TRBJ2-2; D not resolved. The CDR3 has 13 residues. The V gene's germline CDR1 is LGHDT and CDR2 YNNKEL (reference sequence). Full variable domain (missing parts from reference TRBV3-1 and TRBJ2-2): DTAVSQTPKYLVTQMGNDKSIKCEQNLGHDTMYWYKQDSKKFLKIMFSYNNKELIINETVPNRFSPKSPDKAHLNLHINSLELGDSAVYFCVSRRPPTGELFFGEGSRLTVL.